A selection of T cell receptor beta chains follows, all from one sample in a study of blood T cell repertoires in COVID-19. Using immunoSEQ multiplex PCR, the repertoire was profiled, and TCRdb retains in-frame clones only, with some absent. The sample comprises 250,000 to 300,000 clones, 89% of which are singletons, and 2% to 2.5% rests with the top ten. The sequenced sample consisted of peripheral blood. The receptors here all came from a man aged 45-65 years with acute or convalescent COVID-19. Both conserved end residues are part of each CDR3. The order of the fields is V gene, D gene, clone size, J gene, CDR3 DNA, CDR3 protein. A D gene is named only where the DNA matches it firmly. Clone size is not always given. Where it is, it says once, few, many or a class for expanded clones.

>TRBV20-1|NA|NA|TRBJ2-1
TGCAGTGCCACCCTACCCGAGCAGTTCTTC
CSATLPEQFF
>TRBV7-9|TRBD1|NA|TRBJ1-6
TGTGCCAGCAGCCTGGGACAGGGGGGTTCACCCCTCCACTTT
CASSLGQGGSPLHF
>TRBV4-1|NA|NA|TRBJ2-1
TGCGCCAGCAGCCTAGGGGGGGGCCTCAACAATGAGCAGTTCTTC
CASSLGGGLNNEQFF
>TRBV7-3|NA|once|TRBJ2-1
TGTGCCAGCAGCTCCTCTCACGGGCGGGGGCAGTTCTTC
CASSSSHGRGQFF
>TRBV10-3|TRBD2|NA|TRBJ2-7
TGTGCCATCACTTTGACTAGCGGGGGTTCCCCCTACGAGCAGTACTTC
CAITLTSGGSPYEQYF
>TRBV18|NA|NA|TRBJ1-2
TGTGCCAGCTCACCGCAGAGACCCCGGTTCCGGCAGGATAACTATGGCTACACCTTC
CASSPQRPRFRQDNYGYTF
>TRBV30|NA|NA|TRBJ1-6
TGTGCCTGGAGTGTAGGGGTCGGCGGTTCACCCCTCCACTTT
CAWSVGVGGSPLHF
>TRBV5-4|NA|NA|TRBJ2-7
TGTGCCAGCAGCTTGGACAGGAGTTACGAGCAGTACTTC
CASSLDRSYEQYF
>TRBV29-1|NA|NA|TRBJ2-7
TGCAGCGTTGAGGGCAGGGCCTACGAGCAGTACTTC
CSVEGRAYEQYF
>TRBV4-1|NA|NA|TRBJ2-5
TGCGCCAGCAGCCATGGTCCCCAGCGTTTCCAAGAGACCCAGTACTTC
CASSHGPQRFQETQYF
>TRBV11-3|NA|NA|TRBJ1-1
TGTGCCAGCTCCTCAGGGGCTGAAGCTTTCTTT
CASSSGAEAFF
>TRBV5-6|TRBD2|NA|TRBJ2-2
TGTGCCAGCAGCCCCGGACTAGCGGAGAACACCGGGGAGCTGTTTTTT
CASSPGLAENTGELFF
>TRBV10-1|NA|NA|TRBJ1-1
TGCGCCAGCAGTGAGTCAGGGGGGGCGAACACTGAAGCTTTCTTT
CASSESGGANTEAFF
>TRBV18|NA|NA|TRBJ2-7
TGTGCCAGCTCACCAGGGCAGGGAACCTACGAGCAGTACTTC
CASSPGQGTYEQYF
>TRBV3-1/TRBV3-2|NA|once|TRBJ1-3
TGTGCCAGCAGCCGTCTCAGGGCTCCTGGAAACACCATATATTTT
CASSRLRAPGNTIYF
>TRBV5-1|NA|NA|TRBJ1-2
TGCGCCAGCAGCCTCGAGACTGATGGCTACACCTTC
CASSLETDGYTF
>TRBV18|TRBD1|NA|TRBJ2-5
TGTGCCAGCTCACCAGGCAAGGACAGGAACCAAGAGACCCAGTACTTC
CASSPGKDRNQETQYF
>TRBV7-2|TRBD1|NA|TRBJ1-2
TGTGCCAGCAGCACAGGGGGCGGGAAGGGCTACACCTTC
CASSTGGGKGYTF
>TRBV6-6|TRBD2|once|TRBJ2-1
TGTGCCAGCAGAAACCAACTAGCGGGGGTGAATGAGCAGTTCTTC
CASRNQLAGVNEQFF
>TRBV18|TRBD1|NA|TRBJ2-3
TGTGCCAGCTCACCACGGGACAGAGGAAGCACAGATACGCAGTATTTT
CASSPRDRGSTDTQYF
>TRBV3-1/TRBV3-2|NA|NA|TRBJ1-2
TGTGCCAGCAGCCAAGTGGACAGACCTAACTATGGCTACACCTTC
CASSQVDRPNYGYTF
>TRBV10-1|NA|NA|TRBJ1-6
TGCGCCAGCAGCCGGGAGACAGATTCACCCCTCCACTTT
CASSRETDSPLHF
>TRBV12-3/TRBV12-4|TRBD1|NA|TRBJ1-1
TGTGCCAGCACCCGACAGGGGCGCTCCGAAGCTTTCTTT
CASTRQGRSEAFF
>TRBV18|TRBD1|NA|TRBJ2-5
TGTGCCAGCTCATCCCAGGGGGAGCTCCAAGAGACCCAGTACTTC
CASSSQGELQETQYF
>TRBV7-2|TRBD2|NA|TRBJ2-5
TGTGCCAGCAGCTCGACTAGCGGGGGGGCGGAGACCCAGTACTTC
CASSSTSGGAETQYF
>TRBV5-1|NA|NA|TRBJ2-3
TGCGCCAGCAGCCCCCTGGTCGGCGGGACCACAGATACGCAGTATTTT
CASSPLVGGTTDTQYF
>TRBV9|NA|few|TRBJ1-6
TGTGCCAGCAGCGTAGGGGGGGAATGGGGTTCACCCCTCCACTTT
CASSVGGEWGSPLHF
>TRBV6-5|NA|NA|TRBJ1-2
TGTGCCAGCAGTAATACAGGGTTGGCTAACTATGGCTACACCTTC
CASSNTGLANYGYTF
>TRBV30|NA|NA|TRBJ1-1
TGTGCCTGGAGTGCTACAGGAATCGGAGCTTTCTTT
CAWSATGIGAFF
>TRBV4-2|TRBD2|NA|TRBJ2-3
TGTGCCAGCAGCCAAGATATACTAGCGGCAGATACGCAGTATTTT
CASSQDILAADTQYF
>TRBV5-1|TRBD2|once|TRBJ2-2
TGCGCCAGCAGTCCCCTCGGGGGGACCGGGGAGCTGTTTTTT
CASSPLGGTGELFF
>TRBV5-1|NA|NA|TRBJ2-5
TGCGCCAGCAGCGGGACAACTGGGAGAGAGACCCAGTACTTC
CASSGTTGRETQYF
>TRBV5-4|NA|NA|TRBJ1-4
TGTGCCAGCAGCGGGGGCGGTACAACTAATGAAAAACTGTTTTTT
CASSGGGTTNEKLFF
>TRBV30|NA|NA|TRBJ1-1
TGTGCCTGGAGTGCTCCGGAGGCAGGGAGGGTGAACACTGAAGCTTTCTTT
CAWSAPEAGRVNTEAFF
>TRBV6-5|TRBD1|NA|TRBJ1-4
TGTGCCAGCAGTTACACTCAGGGGGAGAATGAAAAACTGTTTTTT
CASSYTQGENEKLFF
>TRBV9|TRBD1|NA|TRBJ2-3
TGTGCCAGCAGCGCCCGGAGGGACAGGGATACGCAGTATTTT
CASSARRDRDTQYF
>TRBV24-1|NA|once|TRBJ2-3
TGTGCCACCAGTGACCCTGGGAGACCAGATACGCAGTATTTT
CATSDPGRPDTQYF
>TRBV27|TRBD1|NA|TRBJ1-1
TGTGCCAGCAGTTGGACAGGGGAGGGCACTGAAGCTTTCTTT
CASSWTGEGTEAFF
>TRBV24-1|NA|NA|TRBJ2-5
TGTGCCACCAGGGCTTTTTTTGAGACCCAGTACTTC
CATRAFFETQYF
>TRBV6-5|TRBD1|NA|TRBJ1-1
TGTGCCAGCAGTTACATCGGGACAGGGAGTCTGAAAGCTTTCTTT
CASSYIGTGSLKAFF
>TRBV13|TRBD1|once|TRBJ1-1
TGTGCCAGCAGCCCCCGCGGGACAGGGGACACTGAAGCTTTCTTT
CASSPRGTGDTEAFF
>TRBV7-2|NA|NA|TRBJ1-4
TGTGCCAGCAGCTTAGCACAGCTTGAAAAACTGTTTTTT
CASSLAQLEKLFF
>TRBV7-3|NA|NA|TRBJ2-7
TGTGCCAGCAGCCCCCTAAGTGCAGGCGAGCAGTACTTC
CASSPLSAGEQYF
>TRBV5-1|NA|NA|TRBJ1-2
TGCGCCAGCAGGGACCCCGGGAAAAACTATGGCTACACCTTC
CASRDPGKNYGYTF
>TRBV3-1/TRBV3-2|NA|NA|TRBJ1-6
TGTGCCAGCAGCCAAGGACAGTTCAATTCACCCCTCCACTTT
CASSQGQFNSPLHF
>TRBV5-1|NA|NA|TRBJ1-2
TGCGCCAGCAGCTCGGGAGAAGCTAACTATGGCTACACCTTC
CASSSGEANYGYTF
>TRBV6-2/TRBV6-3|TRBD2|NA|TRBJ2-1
TGTGCCAGCAGTTACATAACTAGCGCTGAGCAGTTCTTC
CASSYITSAEQFF
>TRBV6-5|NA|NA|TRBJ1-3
TGTGCCAGCAACAGTAACGCTGGAAACACCATATATTTT
CASNSNAGNTIYF
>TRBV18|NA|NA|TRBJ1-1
TGTGCCAGCTCGCCACGCACTGACTCTGAAGCTTTCTTT
CASSPRTDSEAFF
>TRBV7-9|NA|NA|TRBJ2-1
TGTGCCAGCAGCACCCGGACTGGATCCTACAATGAGCAGTTCTTC
CASSTRTGSYNEQFF
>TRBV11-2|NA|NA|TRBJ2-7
TGTGCCAGCAGCTTAGCGGGATGGCAGTACTTC
CASSLAGWQYF
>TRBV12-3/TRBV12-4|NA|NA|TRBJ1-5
TGTGCCAGCAGTTTAGACTATCAGCCCCAGCATTTT
CASSLDYQPQHF
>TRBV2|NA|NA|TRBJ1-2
TGTGCCTCCTCGGACATGCGAATCGACGGCTACACCTTC
CASSDMRIDGYTF
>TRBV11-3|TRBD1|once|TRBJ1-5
TGTGCCAGCAGCCCCGACAGGGGCAATCAGCCCCAGCATTTT
CASSPDRGNQPQHF
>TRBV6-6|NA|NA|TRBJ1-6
TGTGCCACCAAGAGATCCACCGATTCACCCCTCCACTTT
CATKRSTDSPLHF
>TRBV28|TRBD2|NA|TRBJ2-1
TGTGCCAGCAAGAGCGGGGGGGCCCACAATGAGCAGTTCTTC
CASKSGGAHNEQFF